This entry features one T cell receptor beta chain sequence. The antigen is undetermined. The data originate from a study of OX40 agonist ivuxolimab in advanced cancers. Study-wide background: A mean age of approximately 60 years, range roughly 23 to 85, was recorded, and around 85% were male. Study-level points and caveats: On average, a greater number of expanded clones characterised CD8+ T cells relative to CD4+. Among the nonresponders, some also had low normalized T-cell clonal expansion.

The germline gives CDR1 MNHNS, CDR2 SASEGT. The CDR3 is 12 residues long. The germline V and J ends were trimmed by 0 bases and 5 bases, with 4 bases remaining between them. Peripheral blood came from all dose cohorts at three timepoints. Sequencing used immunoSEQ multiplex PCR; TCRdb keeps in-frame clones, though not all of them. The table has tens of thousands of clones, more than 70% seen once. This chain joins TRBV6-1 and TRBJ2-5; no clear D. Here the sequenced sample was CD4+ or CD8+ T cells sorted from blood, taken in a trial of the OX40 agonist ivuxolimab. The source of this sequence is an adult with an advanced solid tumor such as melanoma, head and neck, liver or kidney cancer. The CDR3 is CASSEARETQYF. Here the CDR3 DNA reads TGTGCCAGCAGTGAAGCGAGGGAGACCCAGTACTTC.